This is a list of T cell receptor beta chains from one sample in a study of cytomegalovirus exposure and HLA in healthy donors. The assay was immunoSEQ multiplex PCR, and TCRdb's table has in-frame clones only and misses some. Of approximately 200,000 clones detected, around 77% appear once; the ten largest clones hold 1.6%. Sequenced sample: PBMCs. The receptors derive from a woman aged 18 to 35 in good health and CMV-seronegative. CDR3s include the opening cysteine and the closing phenylalanine or tryptophan. Fields, in order: J gene, D gene, clone size, V gene, CDR3 DNA, CDR3 protein. D genes are given only for firm matches. A clone size is listed for some rows: how often the clone was seen (once, few, many), or a class if it is expanded.

TRBJ1-1	NA	NA	TRBV27	TGTGCCAGCAGTTTAGCAGGGAACACTGAAGCTTTCTTT	CASSLAGNTEAFF
TRBJ2-7	NA	NA	TRBV2	TGTGCCAGCAGACCAGAGGTCCCCTCCTACGAGCAGTACTTC	CASRPEVPSYEQYF
TRBJ2-7	TRBD1	NA	TRBV15	TGTGCCACCAGCAGGGGGTGGGACAGTAATGGCGAGCAGTACTTC	CATSRGWDSNGEQYF
TRBJ2-7	NA	NA	TRBV6-5	TGTGCCAGCAGCCGAGACTATTACGAGCAGTACTTC	CASSRDYYEQYF
TRBJ1-3	TRBD1	NA	TRBV5-1	TGCGCCAGCAGCCCGAGGGGGCAGAGCAGTTCTGGAAACACCATATATTTT	CASSPRGQSSSGNTIYF
TRBJ1-2	TRBD1	NA	TRBV6-6	TGTGCCAGCAGAGGGGACAGGGGATATGGCTACACCTTC	CASRGDRGYGYTF
TRBJ2-1	TRBD2	NA	TRBV4-1	TGCGCCAGCAGCCAAGAAGCGGGCGGGAGCTCCTACAATGAGCAGTTCTTC	CASSQEAGGSSYNEQFF
TRBJ1-3	NA	NA	TRBV5-1	TGCGCCAGCAGCTTGTTGGGGAGCCACTCTGGAAACACCATATATTTT	CASSLLGSHSGNTIYF
TRBJ2-7	TRBD1	NA	TRBV27	TGTGCCAGCAGTGGTCCGGGACAGGGAAGGTACGAGCAGTACTTC	CASSGPGQGRYEQYF
TRBJ1-1	TRBD1	NA	TRBV13	TGTGCCAGCAGCTATTACGCATTCAAAACAGGGGTTACTGAAGCTTTCTTT	CASSYYAFKTGVTEAFF
TRBJ2-2	TRBD1	NA	TRBV19	TGTGCCAGTAGTTCCTGGACAGGGACTAACACCGGGGAGCTGTTTTTT	CASSSWTGTNTGELFF
TRBJ2-1	NA	once	TRBV6-1	TGTGCCAGCAGGGCCCAGGGGGGCAACTACAATGAGCAGTTCTTC	CASRAQGGNYNEQFF
TRBJ2-1	NA	few	TRBV4-1	TGCGCCAGCAGCCAAGATCGGCCCTTAGCCTCGAGCTCCTACAATGAGCAGTTCTTC	CASSQDRPLASSSYNEQFF
TRBJ1-4	NA	NA	TRBV5-6	TGTGCCAGCAGCTTGGAGTGGGAGCGTCCTAATGAAAAACTGTTTTTT	CASSLEWERPNEKLFF
TRBJ1-2	NA	few	TRBV28	TGTGCCAGCAGTTTAGGCCGACAAGCTAACTATGGCTACACCTTC	CASSLGRQANYGYTF
TRBJ1-5	NA	NA	TRBV7-9	TGTGCCAGCAGCGCGGGTTCGCTCGGCAATCAGCCCCAGCATTTT	CASSAGSLGNQPQHF
TRBJ2-7	TRBD2	NA	TRBV11-1	TGTGCCAGCAGCCCGACTAGCTTTCTGGACGAGCAGTACTTC	CASSPTSFLDEQYF
TRBJ1-3	NA	once	TRBV5-1	TGCGCCAGCAGCTTCGCCGGGAGCGTGAACTCTGGAAACACCATATATTTT	CASSFAGSVNSGNTIYF
TRBJ2-3	TRBD1	NA	TRBV7-9	TGTGCCAGCAGCTTAGAGCACAGGGGGGATACGCAGTATTTT	CASSLEHRGDTQYF
TRBJ1-4	NA	NA	TRBV7-2	TGTGCCAGCAGCTTAGTGGGACAAGCTAATGAAAAACTGTTTTTT	CASSLVGQANEKLFF
TRBJ2-5	TRBD2	NA	TRBV18	TGTGCCAGCTCACCATTGAAACTAGCGGGACGGGAGACCCAGTACTTC	CASSPLKLAGRETQYF
TRBJ1-1	TRBD1	NA	TRBV7-3	TGTGCCAGCAGCCCTACCCGACAGGGAGCCACTGAAGCTTTCTTT	CASSPTRQGATEAFF
TRBJ2-2	NA	NA	TRBV9	TGTGCCAGCAGCCCAGGAGGGGATCCCACCGGGGAGCTGTTTTTT	CASSPGGDPTGELFF
TRBJ2-7	TRBD1	NA	TRBV5-6	TGTGCCAGCAGTTGGACAGGGGTCCCCTACGAGCAGTACTTC	CASSWTGVPYEQYF
TRBJ1-2	NA	NA	TRBV28	TGTGCCAGCAGTTCCTCCGGGTCAAGTGGCTACACCTTC	CASSSSGSSGYTF
TRBJ2-1	NA	few	TRBV6-6	TGTGCCAGCACAAGGGGCTCTTACAATGAGCAGTTCTTC	CASTRGSYNEQFF
TRBJ1-1	TRBD1	few	TRBV29-1	TGCAGCGTTCCCGGGACAGGGAGCACTGAAGCTTTCTTT	CSVPGTGSTEAFF
TRBJ2-1	NA	NA	TRBV7-3	TGTGCCAGCAGCTTAGGCGGGACGAGCTACAATGAGCAGTTCTTC	CASSLGGTSYNEQFF
TRBJ1-3	NA	once	TRBV29-1	TGCAGCGTTGAAGGGGGGGTATTTGGAAACACCATATATTTT	CSVEGGVFGNTIYF
TRBJ2-2	NA	NA	TRBV9	TGTGCTAGCAGTAGGGGACTGGTTAACACCGGGGAGCTGTTTTTT	CASSRGLVNTGELFF
TRBJ2-5	TRBD1	NA	TRBV6-1	TGTGCCAGCAGGGACCCGGGACAGGGAGGTGAGACCCAGTACTTC	CASRDPGQGGETQYF
TRBJ2-7	TRBD2	few	TRBV4-2	TGTGCCAGCAGCCCCTCGGGACTAGCGGGCTCCTACGAGCAGTACTTC	CASSPSGLAGSYEQYF
TRBJ1-6	NA	NA	TRBV7-2	TGTGCCAGCAGCTTAGAGGCAGGGGAAGATTCACCCCTCCACTTT	CASSLEAGEDSPLHF
TRBJ1-5	TRBD1	NA	TRBV6-5	TGTGCCAGCAGTGGGTTCAGGGGGGGCAATCAGCCCCAGCATTTT	CASSGFRGGNQPQHF
TRBJ2-7	NA	NA	TRBV19	TGTGCCAGTAGCGAGCGGCAGCTCTCCTACGAGCAGTACTTC	CASSERQLSYEQYF
TRBJ2-5	TRBD2	NA	TRBV19	TGTGCCAGTAGTTACCCAAGCGGGGCCTTGGGAGAGACCCAGTACTTC	CASSYPSGALGETQYF
TRBJ1-2	NA	NA	TRBV2	TGTGCCAGCAAGCAGGGGCAACGCTATGGCTACACCTTC	CASKQGQRYGYTF
TRBJ1-2	NA	NA	TRBV7-9	TGTGCCAGCAGCTTAGACCTCAGGAGGCACTCCCAGACTAACTATGGCTACACCTTC	CASSLDLRRHSQTNYGYTF
TRBJ2-7	NA	NA	TRBV6-6	TGTGCCAGCAGTTACGGTCCCTCCAGCAGGGGAGACGAGCAGTACTTC	CASSYGPSSRGDEQYF
TRBJ2-7	NA	NA	TRBV7-9	TGTGCCAGCGCTGAGGGTGGGTACGAGCAGTACTTC	CASAEGGYEQYF